Below, one T cell receptor beta chain is given with its context. Its target is unknown. Single viable CD3+CD4+CD8-CD45RO+ cells were sorted as the memory CD4+ T cells. After thawing, CD4+ T cells were positively selected. These data belong to a study of memory CD4+ T cells and cytomegalovirus serostatus. Study details: Healthy Belgian adult donors included fewer than 10 CMV-positive and approximately 25 CMV-negative people.

Points from the study as a whole: About 40% of the 164 known CMV-associated TCRbeta sequences appeared in CD4+ memory.

Methods used by the authors: After removing out-of-frame reads, millions of distinct TCRbeta sequences remained. TCRdb's copy holds only in-frame clones and misses some; the assay was immunoSEQ multiplex PCR. Clonal size and the V and J genes are those of that table, whereas D and trimming came from the DNA. Among around 54,000 clones, over 65% were seen once, and the ten largest hold more than 2.5%. This CDR3 comprises 14 residues. The V gene lost 4 bases and the J gene lost 0 bases, with 7 bases spanning the gap. Germline-derived CDR1 and CDR2 are ENHRY and SYGVKD. The clonotype was recovered from an adult in good health and CMV-seropositive. The sample comprised memory CD4+ T cells from blood. This chain joins TRBV10-3 and TRBJ1-5, with TRBD1 as a possible D gene (6 bases). CDR3: CAISATGSNQPQHF. The CDR3 nucleotides are TGTGCCATCAGTGCGACAGGTAGCAATCAGCCCCAGCATTTT.